Below, one TCR beta chain is given with its context. The method was immunoSEQ multiplex PCR; TCRdb's version includes in-frame clones alone and lacks a portion of them. The sample has approximately 350,000 clones; around 91% are singletons. These data originate in a study of blood T cell repertoires in COVID-19. Study-wide background: Researchers got acute and convalescent COVID-19 samples from the United States, Italy and Spain. Nucleic acid was either cDNA or gDNA, and it came from T cells, B-cell-depleted T cells, or PBMCs.

The cohort comprised adults aged roughly 18 to 95 years residing in about 25 US areas. Donors of Cohort 3 who recovered were those that had two negative PCRs, clearance, or symptom resolution. Germline CDR1 and CDR2: SQVTM and ANQGSEA. The V end was cut by 7 bases, the J end by 2 bases, with 7 bases between. The CDR3 covers 11 residues. The specimen sequenced was PBMCs or T cells enriched from blood (not recorded which). The clonotype originates from a man aged 18-30 years who had recovered from COVID-19. The J gene is TRBJ2-3, the V gene TRBV29-1, with D tentatively TRBD1 (5 bases). The CDR3: CSEGDTDTQYF. In nucleotides, the CDR3 is TGCAGCGAAGGGGACACAGATACGCAGTATTTT.